Described below is a single T cell receptor (beta chain) sequence and its context. As handled by the study authors: Estimates of nucleated cell counts were drawn from the amplification of reference gene primers. The method was immunoSEQ multiplex PCR; TCRdb's version includes in-frame clones alone and lacks a portion of them. That table supplies the V and J calls and clone size; D and trimming were determined from the DNA. This sample has about 250,000 clones; approximately 85% occur once, and the top ten carry 5% to 6.5%. The data were taken from a study of blood T cell repertoires in COVID-19. At the level of the study: Sources were T cells, B-cell-depleted T cells, or PBMCs; the material itself was cDNA or gDNA.

Those enrolled in Seattle joined during active infection and were followed longitudinally afterward. V was cut by 3 bases and J by 0 bases, with 21 bases left in between. In germline, CDR1 is MRHNA, CDR2 SNTAGT. The length of the CDR3 is 18 residues. The chain has TRBV6-4 and TRBJ2-7, with a tentative D call TRBD1 (5 bases). The receptor was derived from a man aged 45-60 years with COVID-19, enrolled during active disease. Sequencing used peripheral blood. CDR3 sequence: CASSDGGVRTMSSYEQYF. The CDR3 DNA reads as TGTGCCAGCAGTGATGGTGGGGTTAGGACAATGAGCTCCTACGAGCAGTACTTC.